The 10 T cell receptor beta chains listed next were all sequenced from one sample in a study of blood T cell repertoires in COVID-19. The method was immunoSEQ multiplex PCR; TCRdb's version includes in-frame clones alone and lacks a portion of them. The sample has some 140,000 clones; 84% are singletons. Sequences were obtained from peripheral blood. These receptors were taken from an elderly woman with acute or convalescent COVID-19.

This chain links TRBV11-2 with TRBJ1-2; 7 nucleotides align to TRBD1. Trimming at V came to 6 bases and at J to 2 bases, leaving 6 bases not matched to a gene. The germline CDR1 and CDR2 sequences are SGHAT and FQNNGV. The CDR3 consists of 14 residues. The DNA of the CDR3 is TGTGCCAGCAGTCAACAGGGGTCCAACTATGGCTACACCTTC. Protein product: CASSQQGSNYGYTF.

The V gene is TRBV5-1, the J gene TRBJ1-3; possibly TRBD1 for D (5 bases). Per germline, CDR1 SGHRS and CDR2 YFSETQ. V was clipped by 4 bases and J by 0 bases, with 17 bases between them. The CDR3 covers 17 residues. CDR3 sequence: CASSPVSTGDSGNTIYF. The DNA of the CDR3 is TGCGCCAGCAGCCCCGTGTCTACGGGGGACTCTGGAAACACCATATATTTT.

The chain uses TRBV19 and TRBJ1-1; possibly TRBD1 for D (5 bases). The germline CDR1 and CDR2 sequences are LNHDA and SQIVND (reference sequence). The CDR3 runs 11 residues. V was cut by 7 bases and J by 5 bases, with 8 bases left in between. CDR3 coding DNA: TGTGCCAGTAACCAGGGTACTGAAGCTTTCTTT. It translates to CASNQGTEAFF.

The genes are TRBV7-9 and TRBJ1-5, with 9 nucleotides matching TRBD1. Germline values: CDR1 SEHNR, CDR2 FQNEAQ (reference sequence). The trim removed 5 bases at V and 6 bases at J, leaving 8 bases unmatched. This CDR3 is built from 15 residues. CDR3 protein: CASSPGQGLIQPQHF. The DNA of the CDR3 is TGTGCCAGCAGCCCAGGACAGGGGTTGATTCAGCCCCAGCATTTT.

This clone appeared a few times. This chain joins TRBV4-3 and TRBJ1-2, with D unclear. This CDR3 is 13 amino acids long. The V gene lost 3 bases and the J gene lost 1 base, with 6 bases spanning the gap. In germline, CDR1 is LGHNA, CDR2 YSLEER. CDR3 in DNA: TGCGCCAGCAGCCAGCAGGTTAACTATGGCTACACCTTC. It is translated as CASSQQVNYGYTF.

This clone came up a few times. The chain has TRBV9 and TRBJ1-2, with 9 bases lining up with TRBD1. Trimming cost V 2 bases and J 1 base; bases outside gene matches: 15. The CDR3 is 19 residues long. CDR1 and CDR2 from the germline V gene are SGDLS and YYNGEE. As DNA, the CDR3 is TGTGCCAGCAGCGTGATCCCCCTGCCGAGGGACAGGGATAACTATGGCTACACCTTC. This codes for CASSVIPLPRDRDNYGYTF. Looking up the rest from reference TRBV9 and TRBJ1-2 gives the full variable domain: DSGVTQTPKHLITATGQRVTLRCSPRSGDLSVYWYQQSLDQGLQFLIQYYNGEERAKGNILERFSAQQFPDLHSELNLSSLELGDSALYFCASSVIPLPRDRDNYGYTFGSGTRLTVV.

The chain couples TRBV30 to TRBJ2-1; unclear D gene. The V gene lost 5 bases and the J gene lost 2 bases, with 13 bases spanning the gap. The germline CDR1 and CDR2 sequences are GTSNPN and SVGIG (reference sequence). The CDR3 loop spans 14 amino acids. The DNA of the CDR3 is TGTGCCTGGCACAGAATATCCCCCTACAATGAGCAGTTCTTC. Translation gives CAWHRISPYNEQFF.

With respect to this clone: The conserved phenylalanine or tryptophan is not found at the CDR3 terminus, so this likely reflects a read error. The DNA is left out, because the CDR3 cannot be placed on it with certainty; the CDR3 is given as TCRdb lists it. The rearrangement links TRBV2 to TRBJ2-7; TRBD2, the D gene given by the table, was not confirmed from the DNA. The germline gives CDR1 SNHLY, CDR2 FYNNEI. From its first to its last residue, the CDR3 has 11 amino acids. CDR3 loop: CASSGGGVHRY.

This clone has a handful of counts. The chain couples TRBV30 to TRBJ2-7, with D perhaps matching TRBD1 (6 bases). CDR3 length: 13 amino acids. With 0 bases removed from V and 2 bases from J, the gap between germline ends came to 8 bases. CDR1 is GTSNPN and CDR2 is SVGIG in the germline V gene (reference sequence). CDR3 in amino acids: CAWSVQGPYEQYF. CDR3 bases: TGTGCCTGGAGTGTACAGGGACCCTACGAGCAGTACTTC.

The chain carries TRBV6-5 and TRBJ1-2; TRBD1 matches at 11 bases. The CDR3 consists of 15 residues. Germline lookup yields CDR1 MNHEY and CDR2 SVGAGI. The V gene end was trimmed by 6 bases and the J gene end by 4 bases; junction bases not matched to a gene: 7. CDR3 region: CASSLRDRGSYGYTF. The CDR3 region has the DNA TGTGCCAGCAGCCTCCGGGACAGGGGGTCCTATGGCTACACCTTC.